This entry features one TCR beta chain sequence. These data belong to a study of blood T cell repertoires in COVID-19. The table came from immunoSEQ multiplex PCR; TCRdb's copy has only in-frame clones and leaves some out. The repertoire holds under 200,000 clones, with about 86% as singletons. This TCR was recovered from a man aged 50-60 years with active or convalescent COVID-19. The sample was peripheral blood.

The CDR3 sequence is CSASLDSTSYEQYF. CDR3 bases: TGCAGTGCTAGTTTGGACAGCACCTCCTACGAGCAGTACTTC. V usage is TRBV20-1 and J usage is TRBJ2-7; D might be TRBD1 (6 bases). V was cut by 3 bases and J by 0 bases, with 12 bases left in between. Germline assignment: CDR1 DFQATT and CDR2 SNEGSKA (reference sequence). The CDR3 is 14 amino acids.